This T cell receptor (beta chain) was profiled in a study of T cell clusters in autoimmune cytopenias. Study-wide results and limits: A dominant lymphoma-associated repertoire apparently masked the cluster-lack signature in secondary cytopenia versus chronic lymphocytic leukemia.

TRB rearrangements were amplified by touch-down multiplex PCR with mixed TRB-A/B primers. From the multiplex PCR reads, TCRdb lists one entry per CDR3 protein and no DNA. This sample's clone table lists fewer than 5,000 distinct CDR3 sequences. This clonotype is identified as large from frequency. Its antigen is not identified. The germline V gene encodes CDR1 SGHAT and CDR2 FQDESV (reference sequence). This CDR3 is built from 13 residues. Tens of thousands of genome equivalents of blood DNA were amplified for TRB. These data were also reused for a study on T cell repertoires in aging, cancer and after chemotherapy. That source adds: Untreated cancer patients had significantly lower blood TCR diversity than age-matched healthy donors. In healthy donors, age-related TCR diversity loss mainly reflected lost richness. Median generation probability rose over the chemotherapy interval in each cancer cohort, suggesting rebound thymic output.

The chain is built from TRBV11-1 and TRBJ2-2; the TRBD1 assignment by TCRdb is unverifiable without DNA. The TCR originated in a human donor in good health. Sequencing was performed on peripheral blood. The CDR3 is CASETGGTGELFF. Filled out from reference TRBV11-1 and TRBJ2-2, the complete variable domain reads EAEVAQSPRYKITEKSQAVAFWCDPISGHATLYWYRQILGQGPELLVQFQDESVVDDSQLPKDRFSAERLKGVDSTLKIQPAELGDSAMYLCASETGGTGELFFGEGSRLTVL.